This entry lists 8 T cell receptor beta chains sequenced from one sample in a study of blood T cell repertoires in COVID-19. Measured with immunoSEQ multiplex PCR; TCRdb has only the in-frame clones, and not every one. Of around 80,000 clones listed, around 81% are singletons. Source material: peripheral blood. These receptors originate from a human donor in a cohort sampled during active COVID-19.

This clone was counted a single time. The J gene is TRBJ1-3, the V gene TRBV18; no definite D call. V was trimmed by 3 bases and J by 4 bases, leaving 10 bases between them. The CDR3 is 14 amino acids. Germline V gives CDR1 KGHSH, CDR2 LQKENI. CDR3 region: CASSPEVVGNTIYF. The CDR3 DNA is TGTGCCAGCTCACCCGAGGTGGTCGGAAACACCATATATTTT.

J is TRBJ2-5 and V is TRBV2; TRBD2 is a possible D gene (6 bases). CDR1 and CDR2 from the germline V gene are SNHLY and FYNNEI. This CDR3 region has 15 residues. The V end lost 1 base, the J end lost 6 bases, and 15 bases lay between the germline ends. The CDR3 region is CASSEGSGPQKTQYF. The DNA of the CDR3 is TGTGCCAGCAGTGAAGGTAGCGGACCTCAGAAGACCCAGTACTTC.

This chain links TRBV28 with TRBJ2-5, with TRBD1 as a possible D gene (7 bases). Germline CDR1 and CDR2: MDHEN and SYDVKM. Trimming took 4 bases from V and 5 from J, leaving 23 bases between them. The CDR3 is 17 residues long. CDR3 sequence: CASSSLSGGGTAETQYF. The DNA for the CDR3 is TGTGCCAGCAGTTCCCTTTCCGGAGGGGGCACCGCGGAGACCCAGTACTTC.

The J gene is TRBJ1-1, the V gene TRBV6-6; possible D gene TRBD1, 5 bases. Germline V lookup: CDR1 MNHNY, CDR2 SVGAGI (reference sequence). The CDR3 has 15 amino acids. Trimming shortened V by 0 bases and J by 11 bases, and 19 bases separated the two germline ends. The CDR3 DNA sequence: TGTGCCAGCAGTTACTCCTCCGGGACTGCCGGAGGGGCTTTCTTT. It is translated as CASSYSSGTAGGAFF.

J is TRBJ2-1 and V is TRBV15; TRBD2 aligns across 10 bases. Germline CDR1 LNHNV, CDR2 YYDKDF (reference sequence). After removal of 9 bases from V and 2 bases from J, the junction contained 10 bases not matched to a gene. CDR3 length: 16 residues. CDR3 loop: CATQDSGRPTYNEQFF. The CDR3 DNA reads as TGTGCCACTCAAGATAGCGGGAGGCCAACCTACAATGAGCAGTTCTTC. Looking up the rest from reference TRBV15 and TRBJ2-1 gives the full variable domain: DAMVIQNPRYQVTQFGKPVTLSCSQTLNHNVMYWYQQKSSQAPKLLFHYYDKDFNNEADTPDNFQSRRPNTSFCFLDIRSPGLGDTAMYLCATQDSGRPTYNEQFFGPGTRLTVL.

The chain recombines TRBV29-1 with TRBJ2-7; TRBD1 matches at 8 bases. The CDR3 has 12 amino acids. Germline assignment: CDR1 SQVTM and CDR2 ANQGSEA. The V segment lost 6 bases and the J segment 5 bases; nucleotides outside the gene matches: 6. This CDR3 reads CSVQTGADEQYF. CDR3 nucleotides: TGCAGCGTCCAGACAGGGGCCGACGAGCAGTACTTC.

This clone was seen once. The chain is built from TRBV10-1 and TRBJ2-5, with D possibly matching TRBD2 (7 bases). V was shortened by 7 bases and J by 5 bases, with 8 bases between the two germline ends. Germline V lookup: CDR1 WNHNN, CDR2 SYGVQD (reference sequence). The CDR3 has 11 residues. The CDR3 loop is CASKGGETQYF. CDR3 bases: TGCGCCAGCAAGGGGGGGGAGACCCAGTACTTC.

CDR3 amino acids: CASSLMGGRHQRVLTNEKLFF. The CDR3 region has the DNA TGCGCCAGCAGCTTGATGGGGGGGCGACACCAAAGGGTTTTAACTAATGAAAAACTGTTTTTT. The rearrangement joins TRBV5-1 to TRBJ1-4, with D possibly matching TRBD1 (6 bases). Trimming removed 1 base from V and 1 base from J, with 26 bases in between. The CDR3 runs to 21 residues. Germline CDR1 and CDR2: SGHRS and YFSETQ.